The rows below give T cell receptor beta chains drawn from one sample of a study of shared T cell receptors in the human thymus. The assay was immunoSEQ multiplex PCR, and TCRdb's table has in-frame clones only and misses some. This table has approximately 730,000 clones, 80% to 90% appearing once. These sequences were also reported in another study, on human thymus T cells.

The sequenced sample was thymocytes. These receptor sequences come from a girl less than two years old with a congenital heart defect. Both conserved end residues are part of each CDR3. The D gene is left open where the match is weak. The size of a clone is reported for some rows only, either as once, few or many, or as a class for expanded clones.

CDR3 DNA: TGTGCCAGCAGTTTAAATCCGGGACAGGCGTTCGGAGGCTACACCTTC
CDR3 protein: CASSLNPGQAFGGYTF
J gene: TRBJ1-2
clone size: -
V gene: TRBV27
D gene: TRBD1

CDR3 DNA: TGTGCCACCAGGCGAAGACAGGGGGCGCATTGGGGCTACACCTTC
CDR3 protein: CATRRRQGAHWGYTF
J gene: TRBJ1-2
clone size: -
V gene: TRBV15
D gene: TRBD1

CDR3 DNA: TGTGCCAGCAATATCCCAGGGGACACCTACGAGCAGTACTTC
CDR3 protein: CASNIPGDTYEQYF
J gene: TRBJ2-7
clone size: -
V gene: TRBV2
D gene: -

CDR3 DNA: TGTGCCAGCAGCTCCATACCACCTAGCGGGGGGTTGTATGAGCAGTTCTTC
CDR3 protein: CASSSIPPSGGLYEQFF
J gene: TRBJ2-1
clone size: -
V gene: TRBV11-3
D gene: TRBD2

CDR3 DNA: TGCAGCGTTGAAGAGGACAGCGAGAGCAATCAGCCCCAGCATTTT
CDR3 protein: CSVEEDSESNQPQHF
J gene: TRBJ1-5
clone size: -
V gene: TRBV29-1
D gene: -

CDR3 DNA: TGTGCCAGCAGCTTAGGTCGGGACAGGGAAACGTGGGGGCCCGGGGAGCTGTTTTTT
CDR3 protein: CASSLGRDRETWGPGELFF
J gene: TRBJ2-2
clone size: once
V gene: TRBV7-9
D gene: TRBD1

CDR3 DNA: TGCAGCGTTGCCCGAGCCGGGTACGGGGAAGAGACCCAGTACTTC
CDR3 protein: CSVARAGYGEETQYF
J gene: TRBJ2-5
clone size: -
V gene: TRBV29-1
D gene: -

CDR3 DNA: TGTGCCAGCTCACCACGAGCTAGGGGATCCGGTTCACCCCTCCACTTT
CDR3 protein: CASSPRARGSGSPLHF
J gene: TRBJ1-6
clone size: -
V gene: TRBV18
D gene: -

CDR3 DNA: TGTGCCAGTAGGGCGGAGAGGGGTTGGACTAGCTCTGGGGCCAACGTCCTGACTTTC
CDR3 protein: CASRAERGWTSSGANVLTF
J gene: TRBJ2-6
clone size: -
V gene: TRBV19
D gene: TRBD2

CDR3 DNA: TGTGCCAGCAGTGCTTTCAGCGACTATGGCTACACCTTC
CDR3 protein: CASSAFSDYGYTF
J gene: TRBJ1-2
clone size: -
V gene: TRBV6-1
D gene: -

CDR3 DNA: TGCAGCGATAAAGGAGTGCGCACTGAAGCTTTCTTT
CDR3 protein: CSDKGVRTEAFF
J gene: TRBJ1-1
clone size: -
V gene: TRBV29-1
D gene: -

CDR3 DNA: TGTGCCAGCAGAAACAGCCTTAATGAAAAACTGTTTTTT
CDR3 protein: CASRNSLNEKLFF
J gene: TRBJ1-4
clone size: -
V gene: TRBV6-5
D gene: -

CDR3 DNA: TGTGCCTGGAGATGGGGGGAGAGCTCCTACAATGAGCAGTTCTTC
CDR3 protein: CAWRWGESSYNEQFF
J gene: TRBJ2-1
clone size: -
V gene: TRBV30
D gene: -

CDR3 DNA: TGTGCCAGCAGCCCGGGACAGGGTTTTTCCTACGAGCAGTACTTC
CDR3 protein: CASSPGQGFSYEQYF
J gene: TRBJ2-7
clone size: -
V gene: TRBV5-6
D gene: TRBD1

CDR3 DNA: TGTGCCAGCATCTCGGGGTTAGACCCTGAAGCTTTCTTT
CDR3 protein: CASISGLDPEAFF
J gene: TRBJ1-1
clone size: -
V gene: TRBV5-6
D gene: -

CDR3 DNA: TGTGCCAGCCTCGGACAGGGGAAGAACTATGGCTACACCTTC
CDR3 protein: CASLGQGKNYGYTF
J gene: TRBJ1-2
clone size: few
V gene: TRBV5-8
D gene: TRBD1

CDR3 DNA: TGTGCCAGCAGCTCGGGACAGCTGTATTCACCCCTCCACTTT
CDR3 protein: CASSSGQLYSPLHF
J gene: TRBJ1-6
clone size: -
V gene: TRBV5-6
D gene: TRBD1

CDR3 DNA: TGTGCCAGTAGTAGTTTCTGGCTTTCCTACGAGCAGTACTTC
CDR3 protein: CASSSFWLSYEQYF
J gene: TRBJ2-7
clone size: -
V gene: TRBV19
D gene: -

CDR3 DNA: TGTGCCAGCAGTGATTTCGTTAACCGGGACAGACGAATGAACACTGAAGCTTTCTTT
CDR3 protein: CASSDFVNRDRRMNTEAFF
J gene: TRBJ1-1
clone size: -
V gene: TRBV2
D gene: TRBD1